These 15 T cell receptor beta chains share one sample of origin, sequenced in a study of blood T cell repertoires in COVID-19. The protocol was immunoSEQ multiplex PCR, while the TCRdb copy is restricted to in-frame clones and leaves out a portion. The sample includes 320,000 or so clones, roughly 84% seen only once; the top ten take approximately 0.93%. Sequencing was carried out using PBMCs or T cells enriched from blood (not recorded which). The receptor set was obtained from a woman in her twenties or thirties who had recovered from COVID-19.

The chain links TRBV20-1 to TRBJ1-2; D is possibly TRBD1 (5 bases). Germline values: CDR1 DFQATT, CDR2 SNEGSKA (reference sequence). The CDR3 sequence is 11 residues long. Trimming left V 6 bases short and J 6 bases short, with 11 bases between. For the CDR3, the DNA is TGCAGTGCGTTAGGGGCTGATGGCTACACCTTC. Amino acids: CSALGADGYTF.

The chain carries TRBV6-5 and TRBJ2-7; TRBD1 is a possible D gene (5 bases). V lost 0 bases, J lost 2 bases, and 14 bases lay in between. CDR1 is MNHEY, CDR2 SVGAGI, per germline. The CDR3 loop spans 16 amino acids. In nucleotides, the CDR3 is TGTGCCAGCAGTTACTCGATTGCCAGGGTGGCCTACGAGCAGTACTTC. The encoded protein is CASSYSIARVAYEQYF.

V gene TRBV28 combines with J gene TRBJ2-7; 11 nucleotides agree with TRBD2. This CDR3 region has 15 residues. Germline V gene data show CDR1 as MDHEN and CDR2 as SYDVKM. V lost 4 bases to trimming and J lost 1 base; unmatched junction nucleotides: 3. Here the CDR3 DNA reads TGTGCCAGCAGTTCGCTAGCGGGGGGTTCCTACGAGCAGTACTTC. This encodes CASSSLAGGSYEQYF.

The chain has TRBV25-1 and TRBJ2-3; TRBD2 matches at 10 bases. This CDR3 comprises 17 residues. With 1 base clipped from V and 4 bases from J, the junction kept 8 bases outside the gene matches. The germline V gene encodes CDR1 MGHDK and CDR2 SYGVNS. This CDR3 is CASSESGRTSGSDTQYF. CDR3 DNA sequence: TGTGCCAGCAGTGAATCAGGCCGGACTAGCGGCTCAGATACGCAGTATTTT.

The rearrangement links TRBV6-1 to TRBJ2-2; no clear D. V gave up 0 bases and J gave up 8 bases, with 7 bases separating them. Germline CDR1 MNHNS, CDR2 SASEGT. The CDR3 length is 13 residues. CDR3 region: CASSEAVRGELFF. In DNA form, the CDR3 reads TGTGCCAGCAGTGAAGCCGTCCGGGGGGAGCTGTTTTTT.

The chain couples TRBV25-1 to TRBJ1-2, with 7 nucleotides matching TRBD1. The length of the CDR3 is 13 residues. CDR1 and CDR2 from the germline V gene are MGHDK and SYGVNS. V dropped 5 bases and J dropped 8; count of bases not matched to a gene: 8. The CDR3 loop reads CASSKQAGGGYTF. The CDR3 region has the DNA TGTGCCAGCAGTAAACAGGCAGGGGGAGGCTACACCTTC.

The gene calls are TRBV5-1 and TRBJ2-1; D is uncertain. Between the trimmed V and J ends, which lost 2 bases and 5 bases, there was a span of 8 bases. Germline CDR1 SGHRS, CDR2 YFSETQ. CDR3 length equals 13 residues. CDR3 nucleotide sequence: TGCGCCAGCAGCTTAACCCTAGACAATGAGCAGTTCTTC. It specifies CASSLTLDNEQFF. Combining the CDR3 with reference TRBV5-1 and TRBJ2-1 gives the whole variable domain KAGVTQTPRYLIKTRGQQVTLSCSPISGHRSVSWYQQTPGQGLQFLFEYFSETQRNKGNFPGRFSGRQFSNSRSEMNVSTLELGDSALYLCASSLTLDNEQFFGPGTRLTVL.

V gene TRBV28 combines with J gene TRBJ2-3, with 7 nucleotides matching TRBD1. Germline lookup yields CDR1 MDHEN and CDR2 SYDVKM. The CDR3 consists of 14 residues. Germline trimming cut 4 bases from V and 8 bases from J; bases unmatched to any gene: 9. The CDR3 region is CASSSTGKGPTQYF. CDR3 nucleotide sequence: TGTGCCAGCAGTTCGACAGGGAAAGGGCCTACGCAGTATTTT.

CDR3 amino acids: CARSLLGQNYEQYF. The CDR3 region has the DNA TGTGCCAGAAGCCTACTGGGACAGAACTACGAGCAGTACTTC. The chain has TRBV5-3 and TRBJ2-7, with 7 bases that match TRBD1. TRBV5-3 is an ORF for which the function is uncertain. The CDR3 length is 14 residues. V trimming: 4 bases; J trimming: 3 bases; junction bases outside the gene matches: 7.

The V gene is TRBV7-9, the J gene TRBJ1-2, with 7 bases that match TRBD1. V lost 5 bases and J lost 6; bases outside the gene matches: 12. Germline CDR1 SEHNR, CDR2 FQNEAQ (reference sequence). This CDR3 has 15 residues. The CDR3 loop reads CASSPTGFDYNGYTF. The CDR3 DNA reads TGTGCCAGCAGCCCGACAGGGTTCGACTACAATGGCTACACCTTC.

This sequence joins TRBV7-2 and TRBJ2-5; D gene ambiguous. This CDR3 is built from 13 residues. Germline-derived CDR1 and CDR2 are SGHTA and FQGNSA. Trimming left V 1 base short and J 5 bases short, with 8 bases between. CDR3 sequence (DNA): TGTGCCAGCAGCTTAGTAAACGGGGAGACCCAGTACTTC. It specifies CASSLVNGETQYF. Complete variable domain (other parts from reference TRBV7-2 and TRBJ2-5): GAGVSQSPSNKVTEKGKDVELRCDPISGHTALYWYRQSLGQGLEFLIYFQGNSAPDKSGLPSDRFSAERTGGSVSTLTIQRTQQEDSAVYLCASSLVNGETQYFGPGTRLLVL.

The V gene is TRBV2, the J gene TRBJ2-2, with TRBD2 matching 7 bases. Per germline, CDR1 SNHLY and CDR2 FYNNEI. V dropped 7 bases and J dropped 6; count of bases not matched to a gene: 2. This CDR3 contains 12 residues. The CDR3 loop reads CASKTSAGELFF. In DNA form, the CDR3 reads TGTGCCAGCAAAACTAGCGCCGGGGAGCTGTTTTTT.

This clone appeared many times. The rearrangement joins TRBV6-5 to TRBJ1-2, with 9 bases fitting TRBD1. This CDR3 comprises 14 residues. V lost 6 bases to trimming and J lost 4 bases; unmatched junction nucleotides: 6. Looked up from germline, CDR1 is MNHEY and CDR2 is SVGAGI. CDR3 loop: CASSTGGLPYGYTF. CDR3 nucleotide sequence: TGTGCCAGCAGCACAGGGGGCCTACCCTATGGCTACACCTTC.

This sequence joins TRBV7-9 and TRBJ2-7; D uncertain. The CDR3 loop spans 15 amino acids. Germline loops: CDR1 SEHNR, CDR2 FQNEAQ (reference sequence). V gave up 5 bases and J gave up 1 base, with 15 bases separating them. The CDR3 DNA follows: TGTGCCAGCAGCCAGCAAGACTCAAGGTCCTACGAGCAGTACTTC. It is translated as CASSQQDSRSYEQYF. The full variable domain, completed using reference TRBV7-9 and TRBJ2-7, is DTGVSQNPRHKITKRGQNVTFRCDPISEHNRLYWYRQTLGQGPEFLTYFQNEAQLEKSRLLSDRFSAERPKGSFSTLEIQRTEQGDSAMYLCASSQQDSRSYEQYFGPGTRLTVT.

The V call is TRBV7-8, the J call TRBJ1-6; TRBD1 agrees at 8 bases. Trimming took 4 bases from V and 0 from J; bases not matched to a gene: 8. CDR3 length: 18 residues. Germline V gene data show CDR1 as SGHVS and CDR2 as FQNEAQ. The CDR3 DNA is TGTGCCAGCAGCTCCTTCGCAGGGGGCTTCTCCTATAATTCACCCCTCCACTTT. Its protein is CASSSFAGGFSYNSPLHF.